Reported below is one TCR beta chain. This clonotype appeared many times. Its recognized antigen is unknown. Per-nucleotide qualities are absent, and no much larger clonotype sits a single base away. This entry comes from a study of CD8+CD57+ T cells in acquired aplastic anemia (dated by TCRdb to between 2018 and 2020). About the study as a whole: A mean of around 3.3 ug of DNA, ranging from about 0.2 to 27.4 ug, was extracted from sorted CD4+ and CD8+ cells. CD8+CD57+ expansion was defined as a frequency above the mean frequency observed in healthy subjects. What the authors observed across the whole study: Between patients and healthy controls, no significant difference in CD8+ Simpson's diversity was found (P=0.060). Although around 30 CD8+ CDR3 sequences were shared by patients and controls, these sequences appeared highly expressed in patients and within the immunodominant clones of patients.

Patients chosen for sequencing had shown expansion of CD8+CD57+ cells by flow cytometry. Every patient had severe acquired aplastic anemia, diagnosed using the International Study of Aplastic Anemia and Agranulocytosis and Camitta criteria. No therapy had been received by the patients at the time of blood sampling. In the study, sorted CD4+ and CD8+ blood T cells from patients with severe aplastic anemia and from healthy subjects underwent deep sequencing of TCR repertoires. Patients were enrolled under clinicaltrials.gov protocols 00001620, 01623167, 00001397, 00071045, 00081523 and 00961064 in the USA. Ficoll-Paque density gradient centrifugation was used to isolate peripheral blood mononuclear cells. CD4+ and CD8+ T cells were sorted by FACS or magnetic beads before DNA extraction. Profiling of TCR beta VDJ combinations and CDR3 sequences used genomic DNA as the template. An Illumina HiSeq 2000 was the platform used for TCR repertoire sequencing. On the authors' methods: TRBV/TRBJ rearrangement plots, CDR3 size and DJ length profiles, and Simpson's diversity index were used to assess repertoires. Whichever DNA sequence was most abundant in the deep sequencing data was defined as the immunodominant clone. CDR3 amino acid sequences were checked for sharing across subjects and were also compared against the VDJdb database and published repertoires. TCRdb reran the public reads through fastp at Q25 and MiXCR, keeping productive beta chains. Each CDR3 protein appears once, grouped with its most common genes and DNA. These V and J calls originate from TCRdb's pipeline instead of the authors' own analysis. Counted in this sample were around 150,000 distinct CDR3 sequences; around 48% of them appeared once. The top ten clones comprise 30% to 40% of the sample.

This TCR came from a human donor with aplastic anemia. Sequenced input: sorted CD4+, CD8+, or CD8+CD57+ T cells (not recorded which) from PBMCs.

The CDR3 reads CASSVAGLITGELFF. At the DNA level, the sequence is TGTGCCAGCAGCGTAGCGGGGCTGATCACCGGGGAGCTGTTTTTT. The chain is made from TRBV9 and TRBJ2-2; the D gene is perhaps TRBD1 or TRBD2, as each covers 5 bases. The V and J ends are trimmed by 0 bases and 4 bases, leaving 10 bases between them. The germline V gene provides CDR1 SGDLS and CDR2 YYNGEE. Reading from cysteine to phenylalanine, the CDR3 counts 15 amino acids. Only the CDR3 DNA stays, 45 bases, in frame from base 1.